What follows are 13 T cell receptor beta chains derived from one specimen sequenced in a study of beta chain features in type 1 diabetes. Reverse transcription of all isolated RNA meant that expressed TCRB transcripts were sequenced. Method: immunoSEQ multiplex PCR; TCRdb's copy keeps in-frame clones and lacks some. The sample includes approximately 60,000 clones, approximately 59% of them seen just once. The specimen sequenced was Tregs from blood. These receptors were taken from a woman aged 18-30 years in good health.

The chain uses TRBV6-6 and TRBJ2-2, with 12 positions matching TRBD2. Germline trimming cut 5 bases from V and 2 bases from J; bases unmatched to any gene: 3. The CDR3 has 16 amino acids. Germline CDR1 is MNHNY and CDR2 is SVGAGI (reference sequence). The CDR3 coding sequence is TGTGCCAGCAGTGGAGGACTAGCGGGAAACACCGGGGAGCTGTTTTTT. Protein: CASSGGLAGNTGELFF.

The chain couples TRBV5-4 to TRBJ2-5, with a weak D call TRBD1 (5 bases). This CDR3 is 14 amino acids long. V was cut by 0 bases and J by 0 bases, with 6 bases left in between. Germline V gene sequence: CDR1 SGHNT, CDR2 YYREEE (reference sequence). In nucleotides, the CDR3 is TGTGCCAGCAGCTTGGCAGGGAACCAAGAGACCCAGTACTTC. Translated: CASSLAGNQETQYF.

The V gene is TRBV4-3, the J gene TRBJ1-6; no firm D call. The V gene lost 1 base and the J gene lost 11 bases, with 9 bases spanning the gap. Germline CDR1 is LGHNA and CDR2 is YSLEER. The CDR3 is 13 residues long. CDR3 DNA: TGCGCCAGCAGCCAAGCCCGCGGCACACCCCTCCACTTT. Translating gives CASSQARGTPLHF.

CDR3 residues: CASRQAGRVDTQYF. In DNA, the CDR3 is TGTGCCAGCAGGCAAGCGGGGCGGGTGGATACGCAGTATTTT. J is TRBJ2-3 and V is TRBV2, with TRBD2 identical over 7 bases. The CDR3 is 14 amino acids. The V segment lost 6 bases and the J segment 6 bases; nucleotides outside the gene matches: 9. In germline, CDR1 is SNHLY, CDR2 FYNNEI.

The chain uses TRBV7-2 and TRBJ2-1; 8 bases align to TRBD1. Looked up from germline, CDR1 is SGHTA and CDR2 is FQGNSA. V was clipped by 5 bases and J by 1 base; unmatched bases: 4. CDR3 length: 15 residues. The CDR3 sequence: CASSIYRGSYNEQFF. CDR3 coding DNA: TGTGCCAGCAGCATATACAGGGGGTCCTACAATGAGCAGTTCTTC.

This clone was found once. The CDR3 sequence is CASSTDSADTQYF. For the CDR3, the DNA is TGTGCCAGCAGCACTGATAGCGCAGATACGCAGTATTTT. The chain has TRBV7-3 and TRBJ2-3; D perhaps matches TRBD2 (5 bases). The CDR3 is 13 residues long. Germline CDR1 and CDR2: SGHTA and FQGTGA. With 5 bases removed from V and 4 bases from J, the gap between germline ends came to 10 bases. The full variable domain, its missing parts supplied by reference TRBV7-3 and TRBJ2-3, is GAGVSQTPSNKVTEKGKYVELRCDPISGHTALYWYRQSLGQGPEFLIYFQGTGAADDSGLPNDRFFAVRPEGSVSTLKIQRTERGDSAVYLCASSTDSADTQYFGPGTRLTVL.

The chain is built from TRBV5-1 and TRBJ2-1; a weak D match, TRBD2 (6 bases). Between the trimmed V and J ends, which lost 0 bases and 7 bases, there was a span of 14 bases. The CDR3 is 15 amino acids. Germline CDR1 and CDR2: SGHRS and YFSETQ. The CDR3 here is CASSLEPGSHNEQFF. The CDR3 DNA is TGCGCCAGCAGCTTGGAGCCCGGGAGTCATAATGAGCAGTTCTTC.

The chain combines TRBV2 with TRBJ2-5; tentative D call: TRBD2 (6 bases). The CDR3 is 12 residues long. V was clipped by 7 bases and J by 4 bases, with 10 bases between them. Germline V gene sequence: CDR1 SNHLY, CDR2 FYNNEI. This CDR3 is CASKGTGETQYF. The CDR3 region has the DNA TGTGCCAGCAAAGGGACTGGAGAGACCCAGTACTTC.

The rearrangement uses TRBV6-5 and TRBJ2-7; 7 bases match TRBD2. Germline V gene lookup returns CDR1 MNHEY and CDR2 SVGAGI. The CDR3 has 16 residues. Losses at the gene ends were 1 base for V and 2 bases for J; bases not matched to a gene: 8. The CDR3 is CASSYLSVGGTYEQYF. The CDR3, as DNA: TGTGCCAGCAGTTACTTGTCGGTCGGGGGGACCTACGAGCAGTACTTC.

The rearrangement uses TRBV29-1 and TRBJ2-2; the match to TRBD1 covers 10 bases. Looked up from germline, CDR1 is SQVTM and CDR2 is ANQGSEA. The V segment lost 6 bases and the J segment 4 bases; nucleotides outside the gene matches: 8. CDR3 size: 15 residues. The CDR3 spells CSVLGGTGVTGELFF. DNA for the CDR3: TGCAGCGTCCTCGGCGGGACAGGGGTCACCGGGGAGCTGTTTTTT.

The V and J genes are TRBV5-5 and TRBJ1-2; D might be TRBD1 (5 bases). V lost 0 bases to trimming and J lost 5 bases, with 8 bases between them. The CDR3 totals 13 residues. Germline CDR1 SGHKS, CDR2 YYEKEE (reference sequence). The CDR3 sequence is CASSLGRDYGYTF. DNA of the CDR3: TGTGCCAGCAGCTTGGGCAGGGATTATGGCTACACCTTC.

This rearrangement joins TRBV7-2 to TRBJ2-7, with 9 bases matching TRBD2. The V segment lost 6 bases and the J segment 3 bases; nucleotides outside the gene matches: 9. CDR1 and CDR2 from the germline V gene are SGHTA and FQGNSA. The CDR3 consists of 15 residues. The CDR3 loop is CASSLTLAGFYEQYF. CDR3 DNA: TGTGCCAGCAGTCTTACTCTAGCGGGGTTCTACGAGCAGTACTTC.

The chain links TRBV9 to TRBJ2-1; TRBD2 agrees at 12 bases. Looked up from germline, CDR1 is SGDLS and CDR2 is YYNGEE. V lost 0 bases to trimming and J lost 7 bases; unmatched junction nucleotides: 20. CDR3 size: 21 residues. CDR3 sequence (DNA): TGTGCCAGCAGCGTAGACGGTCGAGGGACTAGCGGGTGGCCCCAAACGAATGAGCAGTTCTTC. This gives the protein CASSVDGRGTSGWPQTNEQFF. Filled out from reference TRBV9 and TRBJ2-1, the complete variable domain reads DSGVTQTPKHLITATGQRVTLRCSPRSGDLSVYWYQQSLDQGLQFLIQYYNGEERAKGNILERFSAQQFPDLHSELNLSSLELGDSALYFCASSVDGRGTSGWPQTNEQFFGPGTRLTVL.